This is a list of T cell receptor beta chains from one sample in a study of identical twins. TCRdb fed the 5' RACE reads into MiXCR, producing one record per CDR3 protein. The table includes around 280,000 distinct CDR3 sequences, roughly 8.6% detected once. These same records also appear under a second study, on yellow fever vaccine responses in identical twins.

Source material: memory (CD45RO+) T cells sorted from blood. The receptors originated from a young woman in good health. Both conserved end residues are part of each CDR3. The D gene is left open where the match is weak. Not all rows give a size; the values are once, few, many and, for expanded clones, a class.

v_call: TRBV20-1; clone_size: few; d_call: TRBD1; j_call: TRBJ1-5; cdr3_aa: CSAGSGTGNQPQHF; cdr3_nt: TGCAGTGCTGGTTCCGGGACAGGGAATCAGCCCCAGCATTTT
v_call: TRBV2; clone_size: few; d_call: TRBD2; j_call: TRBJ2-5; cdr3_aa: CASSPALAGGLETQYF; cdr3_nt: TGTGCCAGCAGCCCCGCCCTAGCGGGAGGACTAGAGACCCAGTACTTC
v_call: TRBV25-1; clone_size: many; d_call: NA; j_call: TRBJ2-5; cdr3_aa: CASSLSDFQETQYF; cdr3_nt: TGTGCCAGCAGTCTCTCGGACTTCCAAGAGACCCAGTACTTC
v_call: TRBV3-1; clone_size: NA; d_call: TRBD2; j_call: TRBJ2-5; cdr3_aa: CASSLTGGGQETQYF; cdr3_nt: TGTGCCAGCAGCCTCACCGGGGGGGGTCAAGAGACCCAGTACTTC
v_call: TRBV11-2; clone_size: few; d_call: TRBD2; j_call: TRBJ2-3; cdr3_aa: CASSSLAEVDTQYF; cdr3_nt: TGTGCCAGCAGCTCTCTAGCGGAGGTGGATACGCAGTATTTT
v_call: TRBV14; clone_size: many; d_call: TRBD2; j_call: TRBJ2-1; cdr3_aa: CASSQGVAGGKVYNEQFF; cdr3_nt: TGTGCCAGCAGCCAAGGGGTAGCGGGGGGAAAAGTTTACAATGAGCAGTTCTTC
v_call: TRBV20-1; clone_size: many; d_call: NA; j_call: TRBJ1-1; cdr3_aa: CSASRQNTEAFF; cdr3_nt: TGCAGTGCTTCCAGACAGAACACTGAAGCTTTCTTT
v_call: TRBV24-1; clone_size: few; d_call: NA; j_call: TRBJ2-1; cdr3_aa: CATSVSNEQFF; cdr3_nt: TGTGCCACCAGTGTATCCAATGAGCAGTTCTTC
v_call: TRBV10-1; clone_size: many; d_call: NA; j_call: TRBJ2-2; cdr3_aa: CASSARLTGELFF; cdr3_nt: TGCGCCAGCAGCGCTCGACTCACCGGGGAGCTGTTTTTT
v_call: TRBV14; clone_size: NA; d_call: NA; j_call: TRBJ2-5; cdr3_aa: CASSQGPAWRETQYF; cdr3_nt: TGTGCCAGCAGCCAAGGGCCGGCCTGGAGAGAGACCCAGTACTTC
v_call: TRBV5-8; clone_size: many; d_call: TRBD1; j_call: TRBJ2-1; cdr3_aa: CASTPGTGRYNEQFF; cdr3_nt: TGTGCCAGCACCCCCGGGACAGGACGTTACAATGAGCAGTTCTTC
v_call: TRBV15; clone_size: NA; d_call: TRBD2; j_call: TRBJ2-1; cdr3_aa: CATSRDPASGTSSNEQFF; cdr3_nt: TGTGCCACCAGCAGAGATCCTGCTTCCGGGACTAGTTCCAATGAGCAGTTCTTC
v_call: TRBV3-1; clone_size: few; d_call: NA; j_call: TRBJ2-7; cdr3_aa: CASSHRTPSNEQYF; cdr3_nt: TGTGCCAGCAGCCACCGAACTCCTTCTAACGAGCAGTACTTC
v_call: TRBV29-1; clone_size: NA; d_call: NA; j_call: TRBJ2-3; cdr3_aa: CSVASSSGTDTQYF; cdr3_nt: TGCAGCGTTGCTTCGTCTAGCGGCACAGATACGCAGTATTTT
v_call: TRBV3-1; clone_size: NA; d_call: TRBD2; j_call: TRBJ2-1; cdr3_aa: CASSQETLADSYNEQFF; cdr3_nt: TGTGCCAGCAGCCAAGAAACCCTAGCGGACTCCTACAATGAGCAGTTCTTC
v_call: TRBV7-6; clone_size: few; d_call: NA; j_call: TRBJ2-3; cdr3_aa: CASSWYGVLAPFTDTQYF; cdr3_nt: TGTGCCAGCAGCTGGTACGGGGTTCTTGCGCCATTCACAGATACGCAGTATTTT
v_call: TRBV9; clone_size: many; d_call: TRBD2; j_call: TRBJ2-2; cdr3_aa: CASSARASGAGELFF; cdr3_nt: TGTGCCAGCAGCGCCCGGGCTAGCGGGGCGGGGGAGCTGTTTTTT
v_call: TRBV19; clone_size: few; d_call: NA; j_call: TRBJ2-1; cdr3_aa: CASSIKTEQFF; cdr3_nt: TGTGCCAGTAGTATAAAGACGGAGCAGTTCTTC
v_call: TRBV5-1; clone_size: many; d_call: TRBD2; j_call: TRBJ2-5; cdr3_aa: CASSLEPGLAGKSETQYF; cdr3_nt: TGCGCCAGCAGCTTGGAACCGGGACTAGCGGGAAAATCGGAGACCCAGTACTTC
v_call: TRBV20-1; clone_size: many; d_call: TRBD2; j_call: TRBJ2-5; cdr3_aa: CSARDHTTSVGETQYF; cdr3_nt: TGCAGTGCTAGAGACCACACGACTAGCGTGGGAGAGACCCAGTACTTC
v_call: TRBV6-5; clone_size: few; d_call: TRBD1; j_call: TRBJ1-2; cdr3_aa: CASSYSKSTGGYGYTF; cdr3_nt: TGTGCCAGCAGTTACTCGAAATCCACAGGGGGCTATGGCTACACCTTC
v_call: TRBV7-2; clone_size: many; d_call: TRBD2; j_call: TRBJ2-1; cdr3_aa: CASKGASGGRVNEQFF; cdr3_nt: TGTGCCAGCAAAGGAGCTAGCGGGGGAAGGGTCAATGAGCAGTTCTTC
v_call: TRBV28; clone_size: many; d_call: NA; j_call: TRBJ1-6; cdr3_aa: CASKGHALSPLHF; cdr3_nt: TGTGCCAGCAAAGGACACGCACTGTCACCCCTCCACTTT
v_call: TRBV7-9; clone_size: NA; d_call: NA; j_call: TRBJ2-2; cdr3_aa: CASSPPQRGETGELFF; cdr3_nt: TGTGCCAGCAGCCCTCCACAGCGAGGGGAAACCGGGGAGCTGTTTTTT
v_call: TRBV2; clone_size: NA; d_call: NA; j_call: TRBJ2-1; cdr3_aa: CASNRQYNEQFF; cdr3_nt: TGTGCCAGCAATCGACAATACAATGAGCAGTTCTTC
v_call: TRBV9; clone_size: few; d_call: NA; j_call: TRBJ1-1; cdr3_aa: CASSLLGHEAFF; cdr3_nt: TGTGCCAGCAGCCTTCTGGGCCATGAAGCTTTCTTT